One and the same sample provided the 15 T cell receptor beta chains below, sequenced in a study of blood T cell repertoires in COVID-19. Assay: immunoSEQ multiplex PCR; the TCRdb copy retains only in-frame clones and omits some. Seen here are about 81,000 clones, approximately 86% observed once, and the top ten hold approximately 7.3%. Sequenced material: peripheral blood. The receptors originated from an older man with acute or convalescent COVID-19.

This chain joins TRBV10-2 and TRBJ1-2, with unresolved D. This CDR3 is built from 12 residues. V lost 7 bases to trimming and J lost 4 bases, with 10 bases between them. Germline V CDR1 and CDR2: WSHSY, SAAADI. The chain's CDR3 is CASTQSPYGYTF. Here the CDR3 DNA reads TGCGCCAGCACCCAGTCCCCCTATGGCTACACCTTC.

The table lists this clone with a few counts. The V and J genes are TRBV29-1 and TRBJ2-2; weak D call: TRBD1 (6 bases). V was shortened by 4 bases and J by 3 bases, with 9 bases between the two germline ends. This CDR3 is 13 amino acids long. CDR1 and CDR2 from the germline V gene are SQVTM and ANQGSEA. The CDR3 protein is CSVVPGDTGELFF. CDR3 in DNA: TGCAGCGTTGTTCCAGGGGACACCGGGGAGCTGTTTTTT.

The rearrangement joins TRBV5-6 to TRBJ1-4; 7 nucleotides align to TRBD1. Germline V gives CDR1 SGHDT, CDR2 YYEEEE. There are 13 residues in the CDR3. Trimming took 4 bases from V and 7 from J; bases not matched to a gene: 4. DNA of the CDR3: TGTGCCAGCAGCAAGACAGGGTCTGAAAAACTGTTTTTT. This gives the protein CASSKTGSEKLFF. The full variable domain, with the rest looked up from reference TRBV5-6 and TRBJ1-4, is DAGVTQSPTHLIKTRGQQVTLRCSPKSGHDTVSWYQQALGQGPQFIFQYYEEEERQRGNFPDRFSGHQFPNYSSELNVNALLLGDSALYLCASSKTGSEKLFFGSGTQLSVL.

The gene calls are TRBV9 and TRBJ2-3; TRBD2 agrees at 9 bases. The CDR3 length is 14 residues. Germline assignment: CDR1 SGDLS and CDR2 YYNGEE. Trimming removed 7 bases from V and 2 bases from J; junction bases left unmatched: 5. Written as DNA, the CDR3 is TGTGCCAGCGGACTAGCGATGTCCACAGATACGCAGTATTTT. Amino acid sequence: CASGLAMSTDTQYF.

The V gene is TRBV10-1, the J gene TRBJ2-1; TRBD1 matches at 7 bases. CDR3 length: 15 residues. Germline-derived CDR1 and CDR2 are WNHNN and SYGVQD (reference sequence). Unmatched junction bases numbered 6, after V lost 4 bases and J lost 3 bases. The CDR3: CASSVVSGGYNEQFF. Written as DNA, the CDR3 is TGCGCCAGCAGTGTGGTGTCAGGGGGCTACAATGAGCAGTTCTTC.

This clone was seen more than once but under ten times. The chain recombines TRBV13 with TRBJ1-3; D is ambiguous. V lost 0 bases to trimming and J lost 0 bases, with 12 bases between them. This CDR3 has 17 residues. CDR1 and CDR2 from the germline V gene are PRHDT and FYEKMQ (reference sequence). The CDR3 is CASSLGRHRSSGNTIYF. The CDR3 DNA is TGTGCCAGCAGCTTAGGTCGACACCGTAGCTCTGGAAACACCATATATTTT.

V usage is TRBV28 and J usage is TRBJ2-5, with D possibly being TRBD2 (6 bases). Germline V gives CDR1 MDHEN, CDR2 SYDVKM. CDR3 length: 14 residues. Trimming took 2 bases from V and 9 from J, leaving 16 bases between them. The CDR3 spells CASSLIAGTGAQYF. Here the CDR3 DNA reads TGTGCCAGCAGTTTAATTGCGGGGACGGGGGCCCAGTACTTC.

The rearrangement joins TRBV28 to TRBJ1-6; D possibly corresponds to TRBD1 (6 bases). Trimming removed 1 base from V and 8 bases from J, with 12 bases in between. CDR1 MDHEN and CDR2 SYDVKM come from the germline V gene. CDR3 size: 15 residues. The CDR3 nucleotides are TGTGCCAGCAGTTTATTGAACAGGGTAGATTCACCCCTCCACTTT. Protein sequence: CASSLLNRVDSPLHF.

This clone appeared once. The V and J genes are TRBV2 and TRBJ2-1; 8 bases fit TRBD1. The CDR3 is 16 residues long. Germline CDR1 is SNHLY and CDR2 is FYNNEI. With 5 bases clipped from V and 2 bases from J, the junction kept 8 bases outside the gene matches. The chain's CDR3 is CASSSLRGPPYNEQFF. The CDR3, as DNA: TGTGCCAGCAGTTCCCTCAGGGGGCCCCCCTACAATGAGCAGTTCTTC.

The genes are TRBV6-5 and TRBJ2-5, with D possibly matching TRBD1 (7 bases). Germline loops: CDR1 MNHEY, CDR2 SVGAGI. The CDR3 totals 16 residues. Trimming removed 0 bases from V and 2 bases from J, with 13 bases in between. CDR3 nucleotides: TGTGCCAGCAGTTACTCGACTAGACAGGGACAAGAGACCCAGTACTTC. Translation: CASSYSTRQGQETQYF.

The chain couples TRBV5-1 to TRBJ1-4; 7 bases map to TRBD1. The CDR3 extends over 15 amino acids. The ends lost 2 bases at V and 7 bases at J; junction bases unmatched: 8. CDR1 is SGHRS and CDR2 is YFSETQ in the germline V gene. CDR3 bases: TGCGCCAGCAGCTTTACAGGGGAGCGCACTGAAAAACTGTTTTTT. The encoded protein is CASSFTGERTEKLFF.

The rearrangement joins TRBV7-9 to TRBJ2-7; D is perhaps TRBD1 (6 bases). This CDR3 comprises 13 residues. CDR1 and CDR2 from the germline V gene are SEHNR and FQNEAQ (reference sequence). V gave up 6 bases and J gave up 3 bases, with 12 bases separating them. In DNA, the CDR3 is TGTGCCAGCAGGGAAGGACAGAACTACGAGCAGTACTTC. Translated, it gives CASREGQNYEQYF.

The rearrangement joins TRBV5-1 to TRBJ2-7; TRBD1 matches at 9 bases. CDR3 size: 14 residues. The germline CDR1 and CDR2 sequences are SGHRS and YFSETQ. The J segment lost 6 bases and the V segment lost 4 bases, leaving 8 bases of the junction unmatched. The CDR3 bases are TGCGCCAGCAGCGACACTACGGACAGGGGCGAGCAGTACTTC. This sequence encodes CASSDTTDRGEQYF.

This chain uses TRBV25-1 with TRBJ1-6; 8 bases line up with TRBD1. The germline V gene has CDR1 MGHDK and CDR2 SYGVNS. The CDR3 is 15 amino acids. The V segment lost 6 bases and the J segment 6 bases; nucleotides outside the gene matches: 7. The CDR3 DNA follows: TGTGCCAGCAGCAATACAGGGGGAAGTAATTCACCCCTCCACTTT. Protein sequence: CASSNTGGSNSPLHF.

The chain has TRBV5-1 and TRBJ2-4; 11 bases fit TRBD2. Germline V lookup: CDR1 SGHRS, CDR2 YFSETQ. CDR3 length equals 15 residues. Losses at the gene ends were 0 bases for V and 8 bases for J; bases not matched to a gene: 4. The CDR3 DNA reads as TGCGCCAGCAGCTTGGTTACTAGCGGGGGAGACATTCAGTACTTC. Translating it yields CASSLVTSGGDIQYF. Looking up the rest from reference TRBV5-1 and TRBJ2-4 gives the full variable domain: KAGVTQTPRYLIKTRGQQVTLSCSPISGHRSVSWYQQTPGQGLQFLFEYFSETQRNKGNFPGRFSGRQFSNSRSEMNVSTLELGDSALYLCASSLVTSGGDIQYFGAGTRLSVL.